This TCR beta chain was found in a study of response to subunit inactivated influenza vaccine (dated by TCRdb to 2016 to 2019). Regarding the research as a whole: Deep quantitative T cell receptor repertoire profiling was used in the study to track responses to a trivalent subunit inactivated influenza vaccine.

Per the germline V gene, KGHDR is the CDR1 and SFDVKD is the CDR2. Trimming leaves V shorter by 4 bases and J shorter by 4 bases, with the junction holding 7 bases beyond the gene matches. The CDR3 contains 15 residues, cysteine and phenylalanine counted. The only DNA kept is the CDR3, 45 bases in frame from the first base. In regard to this clonotype: Its binding antigen is unknown. Per-nucleotide qualities are absent, and no much larger clonotype sits a single base away.

What the work shows at the level of the full study, not this receptor alone: According to the authors, only a limited number of new T cells may be recruited by each seasonal influenza vaccination.

Library method: RT-PCR. The listed sequencing device is Illumina HiSeq 2500. TCRdb handled the public reads itself, with Q25 trimming in fastp and clone calling in MiXCR, and kept productive beta chains. Records with the same CDR3 protein are collapsed into one entry carrying the most frequent genes and DNA. This sample lists around 570,000 distinct CDR3 sequences; approximately 11% were detected once. Of the sample, 9.5% to 11% is held by the ten largest clones. In addition, the sample was reused for a study of T cells expressing NK-cell markers. As that second study puts it: The TCR beta cDNA libraries were made using 5'RACE template switching, a step that added both a universal primer site and unique molecular identifiers. TCR beta-chain repertoires were profiled in sorted CD3+CD56+NKG2C+, CD3+CD56+NKG2C- and CD3+CD56-NKG2C+ T-cell subsets from fewer than 10 donors. Among the eight sequenced donors, only one was HCMV-seronegative, while the other seven were HCMV-seropositive. In several experiments an anti-gammadeltaTCR antibody was added to restrict sorting to alphabetaTCR-expressing T cells. In roughly 6 donors, the dominant CD3+CD56+NKG2C+ clonotypes ranked among the top 10 CD8+ clonotypes, making up 1.0-7.0% of CD8+ T cells. Those dominant clonotypes were again the most abundant among CD3+CD56-NKG2C+ cells in a handful of donors, at roughly 28.3-65%. It remained unclear whether the expanded NKG2C-expressing T cell clones were specific for HCMV antigens. The study sequenced eight donors, all healthy volunteers chosen at random: three men and five women. HCMV serostatus was determined by detecting HCMV-specific IgG in serum with a commercial ELISA kit. Peripheral blood mononuclear cells were isolated from blood by Ficoll density gradient centrifugation. Bulk peripheral blood T-cell repertoires were additionally sequenced from unsorted PBMC for 5 or 6 donors. Priming for cDNA synthesis came from the TCR beta constant segment, and two successive PCR amplification steps followed. Sequencing of the libraries produced 2 x 150 bp reads on Illumina HiSeq 2000/2500, MiSeq or NextSeq. MIGEC handled demultiplexing of the reads and grouping by UMI, while MiTCR was used to assemble and quantify clonotypes. To exclude erroneous sequences, only TCR cDNA sequences supported by at least two reads were retained. Downstream repertoire analysis used the tcR package, and clonotypes were matched across fractions by CDR3 nucleotide sequence plus V segment. Antigen specificity was annotated against VDJdb with VDJmatch, allowing one amino acid substitution in CDR3.

The sample consisted of PBMCs from blood, taken on the day of vaccination. Recombination joined TRBV24-1 with TRBJ2-5, and 8 junctional nucleotides match TRBD1. This sequence originates from a middle-aged man who received an inactivated influenza vaccine. Donor details come from another sample of the same person, matched by shared clones. The nucleotide sequence is TGTGCCACCAGTGAACACATACAGGGGGTAGAGACCCAGTACTTC. Translation gives CATSEHIQGVETQYF.